Following are 13 T cell receptor beta chains from one sample sequenced in a study of cytomegalovirus exposure and HLA in healthy donors. The PCR ran on 60 Vbeta and 13 Jbeta primers. Measured with immunoSEQ multiplex PCR; TCRdb has only the in-frame clones, and not every one. This table holds some 31,000 clones. The source material was PBMCs. Receptors were obtained from a woman between 35 and 50 years old in good health and CMV-seropositive.

The chain recombines TRBV5-1 with TRBJ2-5, with D possibly matching TRBD2 (5 bases). V gave up 2 bases and J gave up 5 bases, with 10 bases separating them. CDR1 is SGHRS, CDR2 YFSETQ, per germline. This CDR3 has 13 amino acids. CDR3 loop: CASSFVGGETQYF. In DNA form, the CDR3 reads TGCGCCAGCAGCTTTGTCGGCGGGGAGACCCAGTACTTC.

The chain is built from TRBV27 and TRBJ2-1; TRBD2 matches 13 bases. The V segment lost 4 bases and the J segment 5 bases; nucleotides outside the gene matches: 5. CDR1 and CDR2 from the germline V gene are MNHEY and SMNVEV (reference sequence). This CDR3 comprises 16 residues. CDR3 in DNA: TGTGCCAGCAGTTACCGCGGACTAGCGGGAGACAATGAGCAGTTCTTC. Translated, it gives CASSYRGLAGDNEQFF.

J is TRBJ2-7 and V is TRBV9, with D possibly TRBD2 on 6 matching bases. The CDR3 is 16 amino acids. Per germline, CDR1 SGDLS and CDR2 YYNGEE. The V gene lost 2 bases and the J gene lost 0 bases, with 15 bases spanning the gap. Here the CDR3 reads CASSVSAGTSSYEQYF. In DNA form, the CDR3 reads TGTGCCAGCAGCGTTTCAGCGGGCACAAGCTCCTACGAGCAGTACTTC.

This rearrangement joins TRBV30 to TRBJ1-5; the match to TRBD1 covers 7 bases. This CDR3 region has 13 residues. V was clipped by 3 bases and J by 2 bases; unmatched bases: 1. Germline CDR1 reads GTSNPN; CDR2 reads SVGIG (reference sequence). This chain's CDR3 is CAWSDRGNQPQHF. The CDR3 DNA follows: TGTGCCTGGAGCGACAGGGGCAATCAGCCCCAGCATTTT. Full variable domain (outside the CDR3, taken from reference TRBV30 and TRBJ1-5): SQTIHQWPATLVQPVGSPLSLECTVEGTSNPNLYWYRQAAGRGLQLLFYSVGIGQISSEVPQNLSASRPQDRQFILSSKKLLLSDSGFYLCAWSDRGNQPQHFGDGTRLSIL.

Of note for this clone: At one boundary the junction diverges from the germline segment, which might be a read error. The chain joins TRBV7-7 to TRBJ2-2; 11 positions match TRBD2. Germline V lookup: CDR1 SSHAT, CDR2 FNYEAQ (reference sequence). The CDR3 length is 16 residues. Here the CDR3 DNA reads TGTGCTAGCAGCTTACCTCTAGCGGGGGGCACCGGGGAGCTGTTTTTT. As protein: CASSLPLAGGTGELFF.

The chain has TRBV2 and TRBJ1-1; weak D call: TRBD1 (5 bases). V was pared by 3 bases and J by 8 bases, with 10 bases between. Germline CDR1 reads SNHLY; CDR2 reads FYNNEI. The CDR3 consists of 12 residues. CDR3 DNA: TGTGCCAGCAGTGAGGGGGGGAGGGAAGCTTTCTTT. Translated, it gives CASSEGGREAFF. Using reference TRBV2 and TRBJ1-1 for the parts outside the CDR3, the full variable domain is EPEVTQTPSHQVTQMGQEVILRCVPISNHLYFYWYRQILGQKVEFLVSFYNNEISEKSEIFDDQFSVERPDGSNFTLKIRSTKLEDSAMYFCASSEGGREAFFGQGTRLTVV.

J is TRBJ2-5 and V is TRBV18; D might be TRBD2 (5 bases). CDR1 and CDR2 from the germline V gene are KGHSH and LQKENI. This CDR3 spans 13 amino acids. With 3 bases removed from V and 4 bases from J, the gap between germline ends came to 9 bases. The CDR3 reads CASSPRRVETQYF. As DNA, the CDR3 is TGTGCCAGCTCACCCCGGCGGGTAGAGACCCAGTACTTC.

V usage is TRBV4-3 and J usage is TRBJ2-2; TRBD1 aligns across 8 bases. With 2 bases clipped from V and 2 bases from J, the junction kept 4 bases outside the gene matches. The germline V gene encodes CDR1 LGHNA and CDR2 YSLEER. The CDR3 is made up of 16 amino acids. The CDR3 spells CASSQQTGANTGELFF. As DNA, the CDR3 is TGCGCCAGCAGCCAACAGACAGGGGCTAACACCGGGGAGCTGTTTTTT.

The chain combines TRBV12-5 with TRBJ2-5; D is perhaps TRBD1 (6 bases). The CDR3 contains 14 residues. Germline V gene lookup returns CDR1 LGHNT and CDR2 FRNRAP. V was clipped by 6 bases and J by 5 bases, with 16 bases between them. The CDR3 bases are TGTGCTAGTGGGGGGACACGGAGAGCGGAGACCCAGTACTTC. Its translation: CASGGTRRAETQYF.

The chain combines TRBV7-9 with TRBJ1-1; possible D gene TRBD1, 5 bases. This CDR3 region has 13 residues. CDR1 and CDR2 (germline): SEHNR, FQNEAQ (reference sequence). With 3 bases removed from V and 3 bases from J, the gap between germline ends came to 8 bases. The CDR3 DNA sequence: TGTGCCAGCAGCTTTTCGGGGGACACTGAAGCTTTCTTT. Residues: CASSFSGDTEAFF.

This chain joins TRBV29-1 and TRBJ2-5; D remains ambiguous. Germline V gives CDR1 SQVTM, CDR2 ANQGSEA. The length of the CDR3 is 12 residues. Trimming shortened V by 4 bases and J by 0 bases, and 6 bases separated the two germline ends. CDR3 sequence reads: CSVARHQETQYF. DNA of the CDR3: TGCAGCGTTGCTAGACACCAAGAGACCCAGTACTTC. The full variable domain, completed using reference TRBV29-1 and TRBJ2-5, is SAVISQKPSRDICQRGTSLTIQCQVDSQVTMMFWYRQQPGQSLTLIATANQGSEATYESGFVIDKFPISRPNLTFSTLTVSNMSPEDSSIYLCSVARHQETQYFGPGTRLLVL.

This chain connects TRBV6-1 to TRBJ2-7; D gene unclear. Germline V gene sequence: CDR1 MNHNS, CDR2 SASEGT. Trimming removed 7 bases at V and 3 bases at J, with 16 bases between. The CDR3 is 14 residues long. The CDR3 sequence is CASKESPLNYEQYF. DNA for the CDR3: TGTGCCAGCAAAGAGTCCCCCTTGAACTACGAGCAGTACTTC.

The V and J genes are TRBV5-1 and TRBJ2-5; the match to TRBD2 covers 15 bases. V lost 3 bases and J lost 2; bases outside the gene matches: 2. The germline CDR1 and CDR2 sequences are SGHRS and YFSETQ. The CDR3 is made up of 16 amino acids. The CDR3 bases are TGCGCCAGCAGCTGGGGACTAGCGGGAGGACAAGAGACCCAGTACTTC. This encodes CASSWGLAGGQETQYF.